This TCR beta chain was profiled in a study of lymphopenia after photon versus proton radiotherapy (dated by TCRdb to between 2018 and 2021). A note on the overall study: In patients with gastrointestinal tumors who developed high-grade lymphopenia, the study compared the immunological effects of photon radiation therapy with those of proton radiation therapy. The cohort comprised approximately 21 patients with gastrointestinal tumors who received either photon or proton therapy and then developed lymphopenia. The goal of the study was to characterize the differences between the two radiation modalities in how they affect the immune system.

Overall study results and their limits: After the lymphocyte count nadir, photon-treated repertoires showed oligoclonal expansion, especially of CD8+ Temra cells, which drove the drop in diversity. Across the cohort, an inverse correlation was found between a larger post-nadir drop in TCR diversity and overall survival time among patients who died. During treatment, patients who received photon therapy lost naive T cells and TCR diversity and gained effector/memory populations, whereas patients who received proton therapy remained relatively stable. The authors looked at the survival association only in patients who died, and they framed better survival with proton therapy as a possibility rather than a demonstrated result.

The receptor library was made with the immunoSEQ multiplex PCR assay. Alongside multiparametric flow cytometry, deep sequencing of rearranged TCR beta loci was used to profile the T cell repertoires. TCRdb provides this immuneACCESS table in a form limited to in-frame rearrangements. Some clones are lacking; in checked studies, under half of them reflect an unresolved V gene, and why the rest are absent is not known. This sample comprises 75,000 or so clones, about four fifths of them detected only once. Of the sample, over 1.1% is held by the ten largest clones. With respect to this clone: What antigen it recognizes has not been identified. No quality values exist for individual bases; no much larger clone is one base distant.

Via the germline V gene, CDR1 is KGHSH and CDR2 LQKENI. Spanning cysteine to phenylalanine, the CDR3 consists of 16 amino acids. CDR3 DNA is the only sequence kept; it has 48 bases, read in frame from the first base. For this chain, trimming is 2 bases at the V end and 0 bases at the J end, and the number of junction bases without a gene match is 3. Source: peripheral blood, taken from a patient treated with proton-based radiotherapy. The receptor chain draws on TRBV18 and TRBJ2-3, and TRBD2 matches 9 of the central bases. The sequence was collected from a man between 60 and 70 years old with pancreatic cancer. DNA sequence: TGTGCCAGCTCACCAAAGGGACTAGCAAGCACAGATACGCAGTATTTT. This yields the protein CASSPKGLASTDTQYF.